Below, one T cell receptor (beta chain) is given with its context. In the original workflow: Scientists estimated how many nucleated cells there were by amplifying reference gene primers. The data were produced by immunoSEQ multiplex PCR, yet TCRdb's version contains in-frame clones alone and is incomplete. That table furnishes V, J and clone size, whereas the DNA furnished D and trimming. The sample has 100,000 or so clones; less than 90% are singletons. Germline V gives CDR1 LNHDA, CDR2 SQIVND (reference sequence). The J segment lost 2 bases and the V segment lost 7 bases, leaving 6 bases of the junction unmatched. The CDR3 extends over 15 amino acids. The data originate from a study of blood T cell repertoires in COVID-19.

This clonotype was obtained from a man in his forties or fifties with acute or convalescent COVID-19. Sequences were obtained from peripheral blood. The J gene is TRBJ2-3, the V gene TRBV19, with 10 positions matching TRBD2. The CDR3 DNA reads TGTGCCAGTAAATCACTAGCGGGGCTCACAGATACGCAGTATTTT. Its translation: CASKSLAGLTDTQYF.